What follows are 5 T cell receptor beta chains derived from one specimen sequenced in a study of identical twins. TCRdb re-analysed the 5' RACE reads in MiXCR, keeping a single row per CDR3 protein. Of about 570,000 distinct CDR3 sequences in the sample, 9.5% to 10% were seen once. This sample was also put to use in a study of yellow fever vaccine responses in identical twins.

Input material: PBMCs. The receptor source for this set is a woman under 30 in good health.

This clonotype appeared many times. The chain uses TRBV15 and TRBJ2-7; maybe TRBD1 (5 bases). V lost 1 base, J lost 0 bases, and 13 bases lay in between. This CDR3 is 16 amino acids long. Germline V gene sequence: CDR1 LNHNV, CDR2 YYDKDF (reference sequence). The CDR3 loop is CATSRVQGKSSYEQYF. In nucleotides, the CDR3 is TGTGCCACCAGCAGAGTGCAGGGCAAGAGCTCCTACGAGCAGTACTTC.

This clonotype was recorded a few times. The V and J genes are TRBV7-2 and TRBJ2-6; 8 nucleotides line up with TRBD1. With V trimmed by 6 bases and J by 0 bases, 4 bases remained unmatched. Looked up from germline, CDR1 is SGHTA and CDR2 is FQGNSA. The CDR3 has 16 residues. The CDR3 spells CASRDRVGSGANVLTF. DNA for the CDR3: TGTGCCAGCAGGGACAGGGTAGGCTCTGGGGCCAACGTCCTGACTTTC.

This clonotype was seen at least ten times. The chain carries TRBV7-9 and TRBJ2-1; a weak D match, TRBD2 (7 bases). CDR1 is SEHNR and CDR2 is FQNEAQ in the germline V gene (reference sequence). The CDR3 covers 15 residues. Trimming stripped 1 base from V and 4 bases from J, with 11 bases between. In nucleotides, the CDR3 is TGTGCCAGCAGCTTAGTCGGGGGGCCTTACAATGAGCAGTTCTTC. Translating it yields CASSLVGGPYNEQFF.

In this sample, this clonotype turned up many times. The V and J genes are TRBV28 and TRBJ2-6; no clear D gene. The CDR3 sequence is 16 residues long. Per germline, CDR1 MDHEN and CDR2 SYDVKM. The V end lost 2 bases, the J end lost 0 bases, and 8 bases lay between the germline ends. CDR3 region: CASSLEAVSGANVLTF. CDR3 nucleotide sequence: TGTGCCAGCAGTTTAGAGGCTGTCTCTGGGGCCAACGTCCTGACTTTC.

In its sample, this clonotype was seen a few times. V usage is TRBV9 and J usage is TRBJ2-3; D could derive from TRBD1 or TRBD2 (5 bases each). Germline-derived CDR1 and CDR2 are SGDLS and YYNGEE. Trimming took 0 bases from V and 4 from J, leaving 15 bases between them. This CDR3 has 16 amino acids. The CDR3 bases are TGTGCCAGCAGCGTAGGTGGCTCAGGGACCGCAGATACGCAGTATTTT. This translates into CASSVGGSGTADTQYF.